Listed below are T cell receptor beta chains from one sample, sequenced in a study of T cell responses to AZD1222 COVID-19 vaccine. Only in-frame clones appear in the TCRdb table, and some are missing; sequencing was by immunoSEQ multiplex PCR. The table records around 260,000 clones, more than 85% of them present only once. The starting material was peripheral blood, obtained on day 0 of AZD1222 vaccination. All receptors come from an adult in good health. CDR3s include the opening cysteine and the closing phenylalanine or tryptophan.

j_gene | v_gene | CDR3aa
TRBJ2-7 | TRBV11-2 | CASSSGWGYEQYF
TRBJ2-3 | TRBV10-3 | CAISEPLDIGRTDTQYF
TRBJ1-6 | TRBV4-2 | CASSQERQGGSPLHF
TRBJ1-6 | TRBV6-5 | CATKGPNSPLHF
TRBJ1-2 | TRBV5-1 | CASSRLEGGYGYTF
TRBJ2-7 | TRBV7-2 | CASSLGGTDYEQYF
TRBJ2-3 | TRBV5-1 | CASSLGQRADTQYF
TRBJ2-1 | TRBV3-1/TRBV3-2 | CASSQERGTYNEQFF
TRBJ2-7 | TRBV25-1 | CASKGGDEQYF
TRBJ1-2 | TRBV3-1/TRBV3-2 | CASSQAPDYGYTF
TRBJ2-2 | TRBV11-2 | CASSPRLAGRLGELFF
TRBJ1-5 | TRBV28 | CASSLLDSYNQPQHF
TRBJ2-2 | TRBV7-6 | CASSSGTTGELFF
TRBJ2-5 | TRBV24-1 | CATSDPARGGETQYF
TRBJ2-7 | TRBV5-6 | CASSLGASGSNEQYF
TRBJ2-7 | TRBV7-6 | CASSFDRESYEQYF
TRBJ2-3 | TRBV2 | CASNRLVVDTQYF
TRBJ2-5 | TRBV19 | CASRDHRVKETQYF
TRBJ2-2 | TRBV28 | CASSSGTYTGELFF
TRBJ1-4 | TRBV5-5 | CASSLEGYGDPNEKLFF
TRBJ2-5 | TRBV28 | CASSLTSRETQYF
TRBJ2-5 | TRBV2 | CASSVSGLQYF
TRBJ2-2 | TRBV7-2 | CASSWGGGGTGELFF
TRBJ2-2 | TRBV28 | CASSNPPTGELFF
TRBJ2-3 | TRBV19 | CASSISGSGITDTQYF
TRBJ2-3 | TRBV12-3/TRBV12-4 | CASSFSLTDTQYF
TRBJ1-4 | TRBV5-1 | CASSLETGAWGKLFF
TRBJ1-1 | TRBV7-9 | CASSLTGNTEAFF
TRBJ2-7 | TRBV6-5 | CASQGLAGLYEQYF
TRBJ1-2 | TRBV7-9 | CASSPGTGGVYGYTF
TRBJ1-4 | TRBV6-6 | CASSFLTQGAGEKLFF
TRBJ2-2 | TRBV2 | CASSPTGFNTGELFF
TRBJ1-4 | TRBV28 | CASSPPIGWYRTNEKLFF
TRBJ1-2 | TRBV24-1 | CATSDPLRPWGYTF
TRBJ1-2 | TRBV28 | CASSPRRGGGYTF
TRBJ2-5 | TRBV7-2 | CASSLDLAGAGTQYF
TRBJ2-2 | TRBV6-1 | CASSGRTGGRTGELFF
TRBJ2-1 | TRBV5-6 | CASSFGPGDNEQFF
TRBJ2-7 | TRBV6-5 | CASSTPGGSNYEQYF
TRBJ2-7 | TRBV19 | CASSIRSRSEQYF
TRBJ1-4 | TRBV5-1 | CASSNQGLKEKLFF
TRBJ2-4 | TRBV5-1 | CASSLERGMAKNIQYF
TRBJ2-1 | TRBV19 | CASSPGQGLNEQFF
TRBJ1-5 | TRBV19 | CASSVRDIVNQPQHF
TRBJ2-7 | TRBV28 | CASRAQGVYEQYF
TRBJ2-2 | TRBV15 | CATSREQTVNGELFF
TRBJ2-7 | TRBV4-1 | CASSRLYGEPNHNKQYF
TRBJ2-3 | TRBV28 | CASTRRGRGNTDTQYF
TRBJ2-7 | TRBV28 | CASSRRGRSYEQYF
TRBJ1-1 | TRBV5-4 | CASSLPPAPVNTEAFF
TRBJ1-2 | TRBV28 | CASRMTGGVWGYTF
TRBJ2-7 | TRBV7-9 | CASSRDTSSYEQYF